These T cell receptor beta chains were read from a single sample in a study of human thymus T cells. Sequencing was performed with immunoSEQ multiplex PCR; in TCRdb, only in-frame clones are kept and a portion is missing. Among 120,000 or so clones listed, around 94% were seen once. Sequenced material: thymus tissue. The receptors come from a boy under two years old with a congenital heart defect but otherwise immunologically healthy. The CDR3 runs from the conserved cysteine through the conserved F or W. A D gene is named only where the DNA matches it firmly. Where a row states a size, it is once, few, many or the class of an expanded clone; other rows omit it.

d_gene: TRBD2
j_gene: TRBJ2-3
abundance: once
v_gene: TRBV13
CDR3aa: CASSFGGALTDTQYF
CDR3nt: TGTGCCAGCAGCTTCGGGGGGGCCTTAACAGATACGCAGTATTTT

d_gene: TRBD1
j_gene: TRBJ1-6
abundance: NA
v_gene: TRBV23-1
CDR3aa: CASSPRTGYRSPLHF
CDR3nt: TGCGCCAGCAGTCCCCGGACAGGGTATAGATCACCCCTCCACTTT

d_gene: TRBD2
j_gene: TRBJ2-3
abundance: NA
v_gene: TRBV18
CDR3aa: CASSPLRLAGPTDTQYF
CDR3nt: TGTGCCAGCTCACCTCTCCGACTAGCGGGGCCTACAGATACGCAGTATTTT

d_gene: TRBD2
j_gene: TRBJ2-1
abundance: NA
v_gene: TRBV5-1
CDR3aa: CASSSAPDAGTSRNNEQFF
CDR3nt: TGCGCCAGCAGCAGCGCGCCTGACGCGGGGACTAGCAGAAACAATGAGCAGTTCTTC

d_gene: NA
j_gene: TRBJ1-1
abundance: NA
v_gene: TRBV4-3
CDR3aa: CASSQDTGNDSNTEAFF
CDR3nt: TGCGCCAGCAGCCAAGATACGGGGAATGACAGTAACACTGAAGCTTTCTTT

d_gene: TRBD1
j_gene: TRBJ1-2
abundance: NA
v_gene: TRBV18
CDR3aa: CASSQQGKGANYGYTF
CDR3nt: TGTGCCAGCTCACAACAGGGGAAGGGAGCTAACTATGGCTACACCTTC

d_gene: NA
j_gene: TRBJ2-7
abundance: NA
v_gene: TRBV5-4
CDR3aa: CASSLAPDHYEQYF
CDR3nt: TGTGCCAGCAGCTTGGCTCCCGACCACTACGAGCAGTACTTC

d_gene: NA
j_gene: TRBJ2-5
abundance: NA
v_gene: TRBV27
CDR3aa: CATRGLRGETQYF
CDR3nt: TGTGCCACCAGAGGACTACGGGGAGAGACCCAGTACTTC

d_gene: NA
j_gene: TRBJ1-1
abundance: NA
v_gene: TRBV6-5
CDR3aa: CASRTGRSMNTEAFF
CDR3nt: TGTGCCAGCAGGACGGGACGGAGCATGAACACTGAAGCTTTCTTT

d_gene: NA
j_gene: TRBJ1-6
abundance: NA
v_gene: TRBV6-5
CDR3aa: CASSYRGSNSPLHF
CDR3nt: TGTGCCAGCAGTTACCGAGGATCGAATTCACCCCTCCACTTT

d_gene: TRBD2
j_gene: TRBJ2-3
abundance: NA
v_gene: TRBV4-2
CDR3aa: CASSQAGERRDTQYF
CDR3nt: TGTGCCAGCAGCCAGGCGGGGGAGCGGAGAGATACGCAGTATTTT

d_gene: NA
j_gene: TRBJ2-3
abundance: NA
v_gene: TRBV5-1
CDR3aa: CASSLRLADTQYF
CDR3nt: TGCGCCAGCAGCCTAAGACTAGCAGATACGCAGTATTTT

d_gene: NA
j_gene: TRBJ1-2
abundance: NA
v_gene: TRBV5-4
CDR3aa: CASSQHGGYTF
CDR3nt: TGTGCCAGCAGCCAGCATGGGGGCTACACCTTC

d_gene: TRBD1
j_gene: TRBJ2-7
abundance: NA
v_gene: TRBV5-6
CDR3aa: CASSLEVGQGDYEQYF
CDR3nt: TGTGCCAGCAGCTTGGAAGTGGGGCAGGGGGACTACGAGCAGTACTTC

d_gene: TRBD1
j_gene: TRBJ1-2
abundance: NA
v_gene: TRBV28
CDR3aa: CASSLGGGQGEGYTF
CDR3nt: TGTGCCAGCAGTTTAGGCGGTGGGCAGGGGGAGGGCTACACCTTC

d_gene: NA
j_gene: TRBJ2-4
abundance: NA
v_gene: TRBV11-2
CDR3aa: CASSPDRGKRDKNIQYF
CDR3nt: TGTGCCAGCAGCCCCGACAGAGGGAAGAGAGACAAAAACATTCAGTACTTC

d_gene: TRBD2
j_gene: TRBJ2-7
abundance: NA
v_gene: TRBV13
CDR3aa: CASSLLAGGPYEQYF
CDR3nt: TGTGCCAGCAGCTTACTCGCGGGGGGGCCTTACGAGCAGTACTTC

d_gene: TRBD1
j_gene: TRBJ2-7
abundance: once
v_gene: TRBV4-3
CDR3aa: CASSQGWTGESYEQYF
CDR3nt: TGCGCCAGCAGCCAAGGTTGGACAGGGGAATCCTACGAGCAGTACTTC

d_gene: NA
j_gene: TRBJ2-1
abundance: NA
v_gene: TRBV14
CDR3aa: CASSQGTGPTSYNEQFF
CDR3nt: TGTGCCAGCAGCCAAGGAACAGGCCCAACTTCCTACAATGAGCAGTTCTTC

d_gene: NA
j_gene: TRBJ1-1
abundance: NA
v_gene: TRBV5-1
CDR3aa: CASKRGVTRERNTEAFF
CDR3nt: TGCGCCAGCAAAAGAGGTGTGACGCGGGAGAGGAACACTGAAGCTTTCTTT

d_gene: NA
j_gene: TRBJ2-2
abundance: once
v_gene: TRBV5-6
CDR3aa: CASSICSPRGIWNTGELFF
CDR3nt: TGTGCCAGCAGCATATGCTCTCCTCGGGGGATTTGGAACACCGGGGAGCTGTTTTTT

d_gene: NA
j_gene: TRBJ1-1
abundance: NA
v_gene: TRBV28
CDR3aa: CASSYPRGLNTEAFF
CDR3nt: TGTGCCAGCAGTTATCCCCGGGGACTGAACACTGAAGCTTTCTTT